This is a list of T cell receptor beta chains from one sample in a study of T-cell reconstitution after alpha-beta-depleted transplantation in children. One entry per CDR3 protein results from TCRdb running MiXCR on the PCR reads. The repertoire includes more than 200,000 distinct CDR3 sequences, about 9.6% of them detected once, and 5.1% sits in the top ten. Sequenced material: PBMCs from the stem cell graft donor, taken from the stem cell graft. These receptors came from a human donor who donated a stem cell graft to a child with SCID. Both conserved end residues are part of each CDR3. Fields, in order: D gene, CDR3 length, clone size, J gene, V gene, CDR3 DNA, CDR3 protein. D genes are given only for firm matches. Size values are once, few and many counts, or a class for expanded clones, and some rows have none.

TRBD1	15	many	TRBJ1-6	TRBV2	TGTGCCAGCAGTGGACAGGGGAACTATAATTCACCCCTCCACTTT	CASSGQGNYNSPLHF
-	12	-	TRBJ2-2	TRBV15	TGTGCCACCAGCAGAGATCAGGGGGAGCTGTTTTTT	CATSRDQGELFF
-	15	many	TRBJ1-5	TRBV6-1	TGTGCCAGCAGCGCGGGGGTGAATAGCAATCAGCCCCAGCATTTT	CASSAGVNSNQPQHF
-	16	-	TRBJ1-4	TRBV7-2	TGTGCCAGCAGCTTAGTGGTCGGGGGGCTGAATGAAAAACTGTTTTTT	CASSLVVGGLNEKLFF
-	14	many	TRBJ1-1	TRBV12-3/TRBV12-4	TGTGCCAGCAGTTTAGTGGGTTGGGGCACTGAAGCTTTCTTT	CASSLVGWGTEAFF
-	16	once	TRBJ1-2	TRBV2	TGTGCCAGCACCGAGAAAGGGGGGAAAATTAACTATGGCTACACCTTC	CASTEKGGKINYGYTF
-	15	-	TRBJ2-2	TRBV4-3	TGCGCCAGCAGCCCCGGGGGTGCGGGAACCGGGGAGCTGTTTTTT	CASSPGGAGTGELFF
TRBD2	17	many	TRBJ2-3	TRBV24-1	TGTGCCACCAGTGAAACCACTGGAGCGGGGGGAAGGGATACGCAGTATTTT	CATSETTGAGGRDTQYF
-	16	many	TRBJ2-3	TRBV5-6	TGTGCCAGCAGCTCCTGGGGTCATCAGACGAGAGATACGCAGTATTTT	CASSSWGHQTRDTQYF
TRBD1	12	-	TRBJ1-1	TRBV30	TGTGCCTGGGACAGGGGGATCGCTGAAGCTTTCTTT	CAWDRGIAEAFF
TRBD2	16	many	TRBJ2-3	TRBV7-2	TGTGCCAGCAGCTCCCAACTAGCGGGGAGCACAGATACGCAGTATTTT	CASSSQLAGSTDTQYF
-	15	many	TRBJ2-3	TRBV3-1	TGTGCCAGCAGCCAAGGACAGGTGTACACAGATACGCAGTATTTT	CASSQGQVYTDTQYF
-	17	many	TRBJ2-3	TRBV7-6	TGTGCCAGCAGCCCCATACTCACCGGGGCCCTTGCAGATACGCAGTATTTT	CASSPILTGALADTQYF
-	13	many	TRBJ2-1	TRBV10-1	TGCGCCAGCAGTGCACGGGCATACAATGAGCAGTTCTTC	CASSARAYNEQFF
-	17	many	TRBJ1-1	TRBV5-6	TGTGCCAGCAGCCGGTTGGGGGGCGAAACAGAGAACACTGAAGCTTTCTTT	CASSRLGGETENTEAFF
-	12	-	TRBJ1-3	TRBV20-1	TGCAGTGCCAAAGCCCCTGGAAACACCATATATTTT	CSAKAPGNTIYF
TRBD1	14	many	TRBJ1-2	TRBV29-1	TGCAGCGTTGAGGGACAGGCCAATAACTATGGCTACACCTTC	CSVEGQANNYGYTF
-	13	few	TRBJ2-1	TRBV18	TGTGCCAGCTCACCACCAGGATACAATGAGCAGTTCTTC	CASSPPGYNEQFF
TRBD1	16	many	TRBJ2-3	TRBV7-9	TGTGCCAGCAGCCCCGGGACAGGGGGTTCTGTAGATACGCAGTATTTT	CASSPGTGGSVDTQYF
TRBD1	15	many	TRBJ2-3	TRBV12-3/TRBV12-4	TGTGCCAGCAGTTCGGGACAGGGGCCGGCAGATACGCAGTATTTT	CASSSGQGPADTQYF
-	16	many	TRBJ2-1	TRBV5-1	TGCGCCAGCAGGCAGAACGGCGGGGCTTGGGTTGATGAGCAGTTCTTC	CASRQNGGAWVDEQFF
-	14	many	TRBJ2-2	TRBV12-3/TRBV12-4	TGTGCCAGCACCCCGAACGGTTCGGGTCGGGAGCTGTTTTTT	CASTPNGSGRELFF
-	13	many	TRBJ2-5	TRBV5-1	TGCGCCAGCAGCTTCGTGGGCCAAGGGACCCAGTACTTC	CASSFVGQGTQYF
-	15	many	TRBJ1-3	TRBV5-1	TGCGCCAGCAGCTTGAATGGATACTCTGGAAACACCATATATTTT	CASSLNGYSGNTIYF
-	13	-	TRBJ1-4	TRBV18	TGTGCCAGCTCACCCCCGAATACAGGGAAACTGTTTTTT	CASSPPNTGKLFF
TRBD2	14	many	TRBJ2-3	TRBV15	TGTGCCACCAGCAGCGGGGGGGCCACAGATACGCAGTATTTT	CATSSGGATDTQYF
-	15	large	TRBJ2-7	TRBV9	TGTGCCAGCAGCGTAGGCCAGGGAACCTCCTACGAGCAGTACTTC	CASSVGQGTSYEQYF
TRBD2	16	many	TRBJ2-3	TRBV7-2	TGTGCCAGCAGCTTATCCCTAGCGGGGGGCACAGATACGCAGTATTTT	CASSLSLAGGTDTQYF
-	14	many	TRBJ1-3	TRBV20-1	TGCAGTGCTACCGACACCGGCTCTGGAAACACCATATATTTT	CSATDTGSGNTIYF
-	14	once	TRBJ1-1	TRBV12-3/TRBV12-4	TGTGCCAGCACCGCACAGACAGAGAACTCTGAAGCTTTCTTT	CASTAQTENSEAFF
-	15	few	TRBJ2-1	TRBV5-1	TGCGCCAGCAGCTTTCTGACAGGCGGCGGGGCTTTTGAGTTCTTC	CASSFLTGGGAFEFF
-	15	many	TRBJ2-5	TRBV20-1	TGCAGTGCTGCGTTTTGGGGGCTGACAAAAGAGACCCAGTACTTC	CSAAFWGLTKETQYF
TRBD2	16	many	TRBJ2-2	TRBV3-1	TGTGCCAGCAGCCCGATTCCGGGACTAGGCACCGGGGAGCTGTTTTTT	CASSPIPGLGTGELFF
TRBD1	15	many	TRBJ2-5	TRBV5-5	TGTGCCAGCAGCTGGGGGACAGGAGCCAAAGAGACCCAGTACTTC	CASSWGTGAKETQYF
-	15	many	TRBJ2-2	TRBV13	TGTGCCAGCAGTTCACAGGGAAGTGGCACCGGGGAGCTGTTTTTT	CASSSQGSGTGELFF
-	11	many	TRBJ2-3	TRBV12-3/TRBV12-4	TGTGCCAGCAGTAAGCATGGTACGCAGTATTTT	CASSKHGTQYF
-	16	many	TRBJ2-2	TRBV11-3	TGTGCCAGCAGCCTCGGGACACTTTATGACACCGGGGAGCTGTTTTTT	CASSLGTLYDTGELFF
-	16	many	TRBJ2-7	TRBV5-1	TGCGCCAGCAGCTTGGGGAACAGCAAGGGGCCCTACGAGCAGTACTTC	CASSLGNSKGPYEQYF
TRBD1	12	many	TRBJ1-1	TRBV18	TGTCTCGGACAGGATGGGAACACTGAAGCTTTCTTT	CLGQDGNTEAFF